Given below is one T cell receptor beta chain in context. The sample originates from a study of control samples from healthy donors and cancer patients. CDR1 SGHAT and CDR2 FQDESV come from the germline V gene (reference sequence). The V and J ends lost 3 bases and 8 bases respectively, with 8 bases between them. The CDR3 contains 13 residues. Repertoires were generated with immunoSEQ multiplex PCR, while TCRdb's copy carries only in-frame clones and drops some. The sample holds 20,000 to 30,000 clones, roughly 88% seen once. This receptor was obtained from a man aged 45-65 years with lung cancer. The material sequenced was PBMCs. V usage is TRBV11-1 and J usage is TRBJ1-6; TRBD1 is a possible D gene (6 bases). In DNA form, the CDR3 reads TGTGCCAGCAGCTTGGAGGGGGATTCACCCCTCCACTTT. This translates into CASSLEGDSPLHF.